One and the same sample provided the 32 T cell receptor beta chains below, sequenced in a study of blood T cell repertoires in COVID-19. The protocol was immunoSEQ multiplex PCR, while the TCRdb copy is restricted to in-frame clones and leaves out a portion. This sample carries over 600,000 clones, about 87% of them seen once, and the ten largest clones take 0.2% to 0.3%. Sequenced sample: peripheral blood. The receptors derive from a woman under 30 with acute or convalescent COVID-19.

The chain employs TRBV24-1 and TRBJ1-2, with TRBD1 identical over 11 bases. The V gene end was trimmed by 3 bases and the J gene end by 5 bases; junction bases not matched to a gene: 4. CDR1 is KGHDR, CDR2 SFDVKD, per germline. CDR3 size: 15 residues. This CDR3 is CATSDPGTGGYGYTF. In nucleotides, the CDR3 is TGTGCCACCAGTGATCCCGGGACAGGGGGTTATGGCTACACCTTC.

This chain uses TRBV4-2 with TRBJ1-3, with D perhaps TRBD1 (5 bases). CDR3 length: 16 residues. Germline V lookup: CDR1 LGHNA, CDR2 YNFKEQ. Trimming took 1 base from V and 0 from J, leaving 10 bases between them. CDR3 residues: CASSQGPGGSGNTIYF. Here the CDR3 DNA reads TGTGCCAGCAGCCAAGGACCGGGGGGCTCTGGAAACACCATATATTTT.

V is TRBV19 and J is TRBJ1-1, with TRBD1 identical over 8 bases. Looked up from germline, CDR1 is LNHDA and CDR2 is SQIVND (reference sequence). Trimming removed 1 base from V and 2 bases from J; junction bases left unmatched: 9. The CDR3 is made up of 17 amino acids. CDR3 in amino acids: CASSIATGGMFNTEAFF. Here the CDR3 DNA reads TGTGCCAGTAGTATAGCCACAGGGGGGATGTTTAACACTGAAGCTTTCTTT.

The rearrangement joins TRBV7-3 to TRBJ2-3; the D gene is possibly TRBD1 (5 bases). Trimming left V 5 bases short and J 4 bases short, with 13 bases between. Germline CDR1 and CDR2: SGHTA and FQGTGA. CDR3 length equals 14 residues. CDR3 sequence: CASSLGASADTQYF. The CDR3 DNA sequence: TGTGCCAGCAGCCTAGGGGCTAGTGCAGATACGCAGTATTTT.

This chain links TRBV14 with TRBJ2-2, with 8 nucleotides matching TRBD1. This CDR3 is built from 16 residues. CDR1 is SGHDN and CDR2 is FVKESK in the germline V gene. V trimming: 1 base; J trimming: 6 bases; junction bases outside the gene matches: 7. Here the CDR3 DNA reads TGTGCCAGCAGCCAAGGTCGCAGGGGGCCCCCCGGGGAGCTGTTTTTT. It codes for CASSQGRRGPPGELFF. The full variable domain, in which reference TRBV14 and TRBJ2-2 provide the parts outside the CDR3, is EAGVTQFPSHSVIEKGQTVTLRCDPISGHDNLYWYRRVMGKEIKFLLHFVKESKQDESGMPNNRFLAERTGGTYSTLKVQPAELEDSGVYFCASSQGRRGPPGELFFGEGSRLTVL.

The V call is TRBV9, the J call TRBJ2-5, with 11 bases that match TRBD2. CDR1 and CDR2 (germline): SGDLS, YYNGEE. This CDR3 comprises 16 residues. After removal of 4 bases from V and 2 bases from J, the junction contained 7 bases not matched to a gene. The CDR3 region is CASSPRLAGTQETQYF. Written as DNA, the CDR3 is TGTGCCAGCAGCCCTCGACTAGCGGGGACTCAAGAGACCCAGTACTTC.

In DNA, the CDR3 is TGTGCCTGGAGTGCCACGAGGGGGCGCGGCACAGATACGCAGTATTTT. Its protein product is CAWSATRGRGTDTQYF. This chain uses TRBV30 with TRBJ2-3, with TRBD1 identical over 7 bases. The V gene end was trimmed by 1 base and the J gene end by 1 base; junction bases not matched to a gene: 8. The CDR3 runs to 16 residues. Germline V gene data show CDR1 as GTSNPN and CDR2 as SVGIG (reference sequence).

The chain employs TRBV18 and TRBJ2-1, with 9 bases lining up with TRBD2. V lost 4 bases to trimming and J lost 7 bases; unmatched junction nucleotides: 11. The CDR3 extends over 16 amino acids. Germline CDR1 KGHSH, CDR2 LQKENI. CDR3 protein: CASSLRVLAGRNEQFF. CDR3 nucleotides: TGTGCCAGCTCACTTAGGGTCCTAGCGGGGCGTAATGAGCAGTTCTTC.

This clone was found once. The genes are TRBV30 and TRBJ1-6; no definite D call. There are 12 residues in the CDR3. Trimming shortened V by 8 bases and J by 7 bases, and 12 bases separated the two germline ends. CDR1 GTSNPN and CDR2 SVGIG come from the germline V gene (reference sequence). For the CDR3, the DNA is TGTGCCGGCGGCAGATCAAATTCACCCCTCCACTTT. It translates to CAGGRSNSPLHF.

The rearrangement joins TRBV27 to TRBJ1-3, with TRBD1 matching 12 bases. The length of the CDR3 is 15 residues. The germline CDR1 and CDR2 sequences are MNHEY and SMNVEV (reference sequence). V trimming: 6 bases; J trimming: 4 bases; junction bases outside the gene matches: 4. The CDR3: CASRGQGARGNTIYF. Here the CDR3 DNA reads TGTGCCAGCAGGGGACAGGGGGCGCGAGGAAACACCATATATTTT.

J is TRBJ1-5 and V is TRBV6-2 or TRBV6-3, with D possibly being TRBD1 (5 bases). Germline V gene data show CDR1 as MNHEY and CDR2 as SVGEGT. The length of the CDR3 is 15 residues. The V end was cut by 2 bases, the J end by 0 bases, with 8 bases between. The CDR3 nucleotides read TGTGCCAGCAGTTACGGGGGGGATAGCAATCAGCCCCAGCATTTT. Translating it yields CASSYGGDSNQPQHF.

V usage is TRBV5-8 and J usage is TRBJ1-6; D remains unclear. V was shortened by 4 bases and J by 9 bases, with 17 bases between the two germline ends. The CDR3 totals 15 residues. CDR1 is SGHTS, CDR2 YDEGEE, per germline. The CDR3 nucleotides are TGTGCCAGCAGCCTATTATATGGAGGCGGTTCACCCCTCCACTTT. Protein: CASSLLYGGGSPLHF.

This clone has just one count. The J gene is TRBJ2-7, the V gene TRBV7-9; possible D gene TRBD2, 6 bases. Trimming pared 5 bases from V and 5 bases from J, leaving 16 bases between. The CDR3 extends over 14 amino acids. CDR1 is SEHNR and CDR2 is FQNEAQ in the germline V gene (reference sequence). The CDR3 protein is CASSQYSGFHEQYF. CDR3 nucleotides: TGTGCCAGCAGCCAATACAGCGGGTTCCACGAGCAGTACTTC. Full variable domain (outside the CDR3, taken from reference TRBV7-9 and TRBJ2-7): DTGVSQNPRHKITKRGQNVTFRCDPISEHNRLYWYRQTLGQGPEFLTYFQNEAQLEKSRLLSDRFSAERPKGSFSTLEIQRTEQGDSAMYLCASSQYSGFHEQYFGPGTRLTVT.

The chain joins TRBV5-8 to TRBJ1-1, with 7 bases that match TRBD1. J was trimmed by 1 base and V by 4 bases; bases with no gene match: 7. The CDR3 has 15 residues. Germline V gene sequence: CDR1 SGHTS, CDR2 YDEGEE. The chain's CDR3 is CASSHPTGWNTEAFF. Here the CDR3 DNA reads TGTGCCAGCAGCCACCCGACAGGGTGGAACACTGAAGCTTTCTTT. Full variable domain (outside the CDR3, taken from reference TRBV5-8 and TRBJ1-1): EAGVTQSPTHLIKTRGQQATLRCSPISGHTSVYWYQQALGLGLQFLLWYDEGEERNRGNFPPRFSGRQFPNYSSELNVNALELEDSALYLCASSHPTGWNTEAFFGQGTRLTVV.

V and J are TRBV7-9 and TRBJ2-2, with 7 bases lining up with TRBD2. Germline-derived CDR1 and CDR2 are SEHNR and FQNEAQ (reference sequence). The CDR3 length is 16 residues. V shed 3 bases, J shed 3 bases, and the junction held 7 bases outside the gene matches. The CDR3 reads CASSFEGGPDTGELFF. The DNA for the CDR3 is TGTGCCAGCAGCTTTGAGGGAGGGCCGGACACCGGGGAGCTGTTTTTT.

The V call is TRBV11-2, the J call TRBJ1-4, with TRBD1 matching 9 bases. CDR3 length equals 15 residues. The germline CDR1 and CDR2 sequences are SGHAT and FQNNGV. Trimming cost V 6 bases and J 7 bases; bases outside gene matches: 9. The CDR3 here is CASRRTGTGSEKLFF. DNA of the CDR3: TGTGCCAGCAGGCGTACCGGGACAGGGAGTGAAAAACTGTTTTTT.

The chain has TRBV12-3 or TRBV12-4 and TRBJ2-2, with a possible D match to TRBD2 (5 bases). CDR3 size: 13 residues. V lost 6 bases and J lost 4, with 9 bases in between. In DNA, the CDR3 is TGTGCCAGCAGGAGAGGAGGCACCGGGGAGCTGTTTTTT. Its protein product is CASRRGGTGELFF.

The chain recombines TRBV30 with TRBJ1-2; the D is unclear. Germline CDR1 and CDR2: GTSNPN and SVGIG (reference sequence). This CDR3 contains 13 residues. V was pared by 1 base and J by 8 bases, with 14 bases between. The chain's CDR3 is CAWSERLTFGYTF. CDR3 DNA sequence: TGTGCCTGGAGTGAGAGACTGACCTTCGGCTACACCTTC.

A note on this clone: The same CDR3 also results from other DNA sequences found in this sample. The chain links TRBV18 to TRBJ1-2, with 7 nucleotides matching TRBD1. The J segment lost 3 bases and the V segment lost 6 bases, leaving 4 bases of the junction unmatched. This CDR3 has 13 amino acids. CDR1 and CDR2 from the germline V gene are KGHSH and LQKENI. CDR3 bases: TGTGCCAGCTCCCCCGACAGGGACTATGGCTACACCTTC. This sequence encodes CASSPDRDYGYTF.

This chain uses TRBV3-1 (or the pseudogene TRBV3-2) with TRBJ1-1, with TRBD1 matching 9 bases. V dropped 5 bases and J dropped 1; count of bases not matched to a gene: 8. CDR1 and CDR2 from the germline V gene are LGHDT and YNNKEL (reference sequence). The CDR3 is 16 amino acids. CDR3 in DNA: TGTGCCAGCAGCTACCCGGGACAGGGCTCGAACACTGAAGCTTTCTTT. Translating it yields CASSYPGQGSNTEAFF.

The V and J genes are TRBV27 and TRBJ2-7; D might be TRBD1 (5 bases). The V gene's germline CDR1 is MNHEY and CDR2 SMNVEV (reference sequence). The CDR3 has 14 amino acids. V gave up 1 base and J gave up 4 bases, with 11 bases separating them. The CDR3 DNA sequence: TGTGCCAGCAGTTTATACCCTGGGGCTTACGAGCAGTACTTC. Residues: CASSLYPGAYEQYF.

The chain uses TRBV21-1 and TRBJ2-7; TRBD2 is the table's D call and was not checked against the DNA. TRBV21-1 is a documented pseudogene. This CDR3 has 17 residues. The CDR3 loop reads CASSALREGSASYEQYF. The CDR3 bases are TGTGCCAGCAGCGCCTTAAGGGAGGGGTCCGCTTCCTACGAGCAGTACTTC.

The chain uses TRBV29-1 and TRBJ1-2, with TRBD1 matching 9 bases. Germline CDR1 reads SQVTM; CDR2 reads ANQGSEA. The CDR3 extends over 15 amino acids. V shed 3 bases, J shed 2 bases, and the junction held 7 bases outside the gene matches. CDR3 loop: CSVDSGTGLNYGYTF. The DNA of the CDR3 is TGCAGCGTTGATTCGGGGACAGGGCTAAACTATGGCTACACCTTC.

The chain links TRBV3-1 (or the pseudogene TRBV3-2) to TRBJ2-3; 10 bases are shared with TRBD2. The CDR3 sequence is 16 residues long. With 1 base clipped from V and 6 bases from J, the junction kept 7 bases outside the gene matches. Germline lookup yields CDR1 LGHDT and CDR2 YNNKEL (reference sequence). The CDR3 DNA is TGTGCCAGCAGCCAAGGGACTAGCGGCTATCGGGATACGCAGTATTTT. It codes for CASSQGTSGYRDTQYF.

The V call is TRBV30, the J call TRBJ2-1; TRBD2 aligns across 10 bases. The CDR3 has 13 amino acids. Trimming removed 7 bases from V and 6 bases from J; junction bases left unmatched: 6. Germline CDR1 GTSNPN, CDR2 SVGIG (reference sequence). The CDR3 loop reads CASKLAGFNEQFF. In nucleotides, the CDR3 is TGTGCCTCAAAACTAGCGGGGTTCAATGAGCAGTTCTTC.

A note on this clone: One end of the junction varies from germline; a read error may be responsible. The chain joins TRBV4-1 to TRBJ1-2; 9 nucleotides align to TRBD1. The length of the CDR3 is 16 residues. The V gene's germline CDR1 is MGHRA and CDR2 YSYEKL. The CDR3 coding sequence is TGCGCCCGCAGCCGACCGGGACAGGGACGCCCCTATGGCTACACCTTC. This gives the protein CARSRPGQGRPYGYTF.

The J gene is TRBJ2-5, the V gene TRBV7-9; TRBD1 agrees at 8 bases. The V and J ends lost 1 base and 5 bases, in that order; junction bases with no gene match: 6. Germline V gene data show CDR1 as SEHNR and CDR2 as FQNEAQ (reference sequence). CDR3 length equals 15 residues. CDR3 coding DNA: TGTGCCAGCAGCTTAGGGGACAGGCTCCACGAGACCCAGTACTTC. Amino acids: CASSLGDRLHETQYF.

This clone occurred once. The V and J genes are TRBV28 and TRBJ1-2; TRBD1 matches 9 bases. Unmatched junction bases numbered 10, after V lost 7 bases and J lost 4 bases. CDR3 length: 15 amino acids. CDR1 and CDR2 (germline): MDHEN, SYDVKM. The CDR3 protein is CASTLDRTGVYGYTF. The CDR3 coding sequence is TGTGCCAGCACCTTGGATAGGACAGGGGTCTATGGCTACACCTTC.

The CDR3 region is CASSLDSDSSYEQYF. CDR3 in DNA: TGCGCCAGCAGCTTGGATTCGGACAGCTCCTACGAGCAGTACTTC. The J gene is TRBJ2-7, the V gene TRBV5-1, with D possibly TRBD1 on 6 matching bases. This CDR3 contains 15 residues. Germline CDR1 SGHRS, CDR2 YFSETQ. V gave up 0 bases and J gave up 0 bases, with 10 bases separating them.

The chain uses TRBV28 and TRBJ2-7, with a weak D call TRBD1 (6 bases). This CDR3 is 13 amino acids long. Deletions cut 2 bases from V and 3 bases from J, with 8 bases between. Germline V gene data show CDR1 as MDHEN and CDR2 as SYDVKM. Here the CDR3 DNA reads TGTGCCAGCAGTTTAGGCAGGGGCTACGAGCAGTACTTC. It translates to CASSLGRGYEQYF. Full variable domain (remainder filled in from reference TRBV28 and TRBJ2-7): DVKVTQSSRYLVKRTGEKVFLECVQDMDHENMFWYRQDPGLGLRLIYFSYDVKMKEKGDIPEGYSVSREKKERFSLILESASTNQTSMYLCASSLGRGYEQYFGPGTRLTVT.

This chain uses TRBV5-1 with TRBJ2-2, with 10 positions matching TRBD1. J lost 8 bases, V lost 2 bases, and 9 bases had no gene match. The CDR3 has 16 residues. Germline CDR1 SGHRS, CDR2 YFSETQ. CDR3 bases: TGCGCCAGCAGCTTCTTTGGTGGGACAGGGGAAGGGGAGCTGTTTTTT. Translating it yields CASSFFGGTGEGELFF.

To note about this clone: This CDR3 is also generated by other DNA sequences in the sample. The V call is TRBV5-1, the J call TRBJ1-3; a weak D match, TRBD1 (5 bases). V shed 4 bases and J shed 8 bases, with 16 bases lying between them. The CDR3 has 14 residues. CDR1 is SGHRS and CDR2 is YFSETQ in the germline V gene. Here the CDR3 reads CASSPRTGSDTIYF. CDR3 sequence (DNA): TGCGCCAGCAGCCCCCGAACAGGATCGGACACCATATATTTT. The variable domain in full, completed from reference TRBV5-1 and TRBJ1-3, reads KAGVTQTPRYLIKTRGQQVTLSCSPISGHRSVSWYQQTPGQGLQFLFEYFSETQRNKGNFPGRFSGRQFSNSRSEMNVSTLELGDSALYLCASSPRTGSDTIYFGEGSWLTVV.